This T cell receptor (beta chain) appears in the sequencing data of a study of T cells after yellow fever vaccination. In the study overall: For low cell numbers, libraries were made with SMART-Seq v4 Ultra Low Input.

Making TCR cDNA involved 5'RACE template switching, which added UMIs and a universal primer site. In TCRdb, the 5' RACE reads were re-called with MiXCR into one record per CDR3 protein. The sample consists of 500,000 to 650,000 distinct CDR3 sequences, less than 15% of them appearing once. Points on this clonotype: Its target is unknown.

General study findings and limits: The bulk population could contribute abundant contaminating clonotypes to FACS-sorted repertoires.

CDR3 length equals 15 residues. After removal of 5 bases from V and 4 bases from J, the junction contained 9 bases not matched to a gene. Germline V gene lookup returns CDR1 SGHRS and CDR2 YFSETQ. The chain joins TRBV5-1 to TRBJ2-1; 7 positions agree with TRBD1. This specimen was PBMCs, taken on the day of the yellow fever booster vaccination. The receptor comes from a man aged 25 to 40 who received the YFV17D yellow fever vaccine. CDR3 in amino acids: CASRIGTASYNEQFF. The DNA of the CDR3 is TGCGCCAGCAGAATCGGGACAGCGAGTTACAATGAGCAGTTCTTC.